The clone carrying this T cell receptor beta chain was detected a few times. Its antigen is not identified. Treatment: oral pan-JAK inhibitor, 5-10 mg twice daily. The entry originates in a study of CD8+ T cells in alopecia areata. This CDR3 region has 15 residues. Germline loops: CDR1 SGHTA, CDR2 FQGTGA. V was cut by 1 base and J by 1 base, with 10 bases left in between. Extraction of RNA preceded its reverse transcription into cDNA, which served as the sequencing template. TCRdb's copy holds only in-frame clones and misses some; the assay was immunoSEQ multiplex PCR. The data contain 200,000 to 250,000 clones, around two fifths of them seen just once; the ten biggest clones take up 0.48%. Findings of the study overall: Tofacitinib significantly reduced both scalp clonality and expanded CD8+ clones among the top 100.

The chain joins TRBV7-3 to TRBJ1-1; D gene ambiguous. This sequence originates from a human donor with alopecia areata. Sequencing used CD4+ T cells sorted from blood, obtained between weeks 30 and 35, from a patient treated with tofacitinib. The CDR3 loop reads CASSLSAGGNTEAFF. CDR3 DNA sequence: TGTGCCAGCAGCTTAAGCGCAGGAGGGAACACTGAAGCTTTCTTT.